The 18 T cell receptor beta chains presented below share a single source sample, sequenced in a study of blood T cell repertoires in COVID-19 (TCRdb year 2020). The protocol used for the library was the immunoSEQ multiplex PCR assay. This immuneACCESS table, as held by TCRdb, lists in-frame sequences with V and J called but not all clones. Of the missing ones, under half trace to an unresolved V gene in checked studies; the others have no known cause. In this sample the table shows 64,000 or so clones, 82% of which occur a single time. The ten top clones hold roughly 12% of the sample. Sequencing was done on a sample of peripheral blood. These receptors were collected from a human donor in a cohort sampled during active COVID-19.

The DNA for the CDR3 is TGTGCCAGTAGCCTCACCCTGGGACTAGCGGGCTACGAGCAGTACTTC. This codes for CASSLTLGLAGYEQYF. The chain recombines TRBV19 with TRBJ2-7, with 12 bases aligning to TRBD2. Germline V gene data show CDR1 as LNHDA and CDR2 as SQIVND (reference sequence). The CDR3 contains 16 residues. With V trimmed by 6 bases and J by 3 bases, 9 bases remained unmatched.

The rearrangement links TRBV7-4 to TRBJ1-5, with D perhaps TRBD1 (6 bases). The CDR3 spans 14 residues. Germline CDR1 is SGHVT and CDR2 is SQSDAQ. Trimming took off 2 bases at V and 6 bases at J, with 11 bases between the two ends. The CDR3 DNA sequence: TGTGCCAGCAGCTTACGGGACATTAGTCAGCCCCAGCATTTT. Translating gives CASSLRDISQPQHF.

The chain recombines TRBV4-1 with TRBJ1-4; TRBD1 might be the D (5 bases). Trimming took off 2 bases at V and 10 bases at J, with 23 bases between the two ends. CDR3 length equals 17 residues. Germline V lookup: CDR1 MGHRA, CDR2 YSYEKL. The CDR3 reads CASSQLLTGVPGGKLFF. CDR3 coding DNA: TGCGCCAGCAGCCAACTGTTGACGGGAGTCCCTGGGGGAAAACTGTTTTTT.

CDR3 nucleotides: TGCGCCAGCAGCCAAGTAGCGGGGTCGCTGGACTGGGGTTACAATGAGCAGTTCTTC. Translated, it gives CASSQVAGSLDWGYNEQFF. The J gene is TRBJ2-1, the V gene TRBV4-1; 8 bases match TRBD2. Germline loops: CDR1 MGHRA, CDR2 YSYEKL. This CDR3 is built from 19 residues. V lost 1 base and J lost 4; bases outside the gene matches: 15.

The V and J genes are TRBV11-3 and TRBJ2-3; tentatively, D is TRBD2 (5 bases). The CDR3 has 14 residues. CDR1 is SGHNT and CDR2 is YENEEA in the germline V gene. Trimming took off 1 base at V and 1 base at J, with 6 bases between the two ends. CDR3 nucleotide sequence: TGTGCCAGCAGCTTAGGAGCGGGCACAGATACGCAGTATTTT. Translated: CASSLGAGTDTQYF. The entire variable domain, with the rest obtained from reference TRBV11-3 and TRBJ2-3, is as follows: EAGVVQSPRYKIIEKKQPVAFWCNPISGHNTLYWYLQNLGQGPELLIRYENEEAVDDSQLPKDRFSAERLKGVDSTLKIQPAELGDSAVYLCASSLGAGTDTQYFGPGTRLTVL.

The count of this clone is one. The V call is TRBV18, the J call TRBJ1-5, with a possible D match to TRBD1 (6 bases). The ends were cut back, 8 bases at V and 0 bases at J, with 11 bases in the middle. The CDR3 loop spans 14 amino acids. The germline CDR1 and CDR2 sequences are KGHSH and LQKENI. The DNA for the CDR3 is TGTGCCAGCAGTGGACAGTATAGCAATCAGCCCCAGCATTTT. It codes for CASSGQYSNQPQHF.

The chain uses TRBV7-6 and TRBJ1-1; D unresolved. Trimming left V 5 bases short and J 4 bases short, with 17 bases between. CDR1 SGHVS and CDR2 FNYEAQ come from the germline V gene. CDR3 length: 15 residues. CDR3 loop: CASSPVDRESTEAFF. In nucleotides, the CDR3 is TGTGCCAGCAGCCCCGTCGATAGGGAGAGCACTGAAGCTTTCTTT.

The J gene is TRBJ1-3, the V gene TRBV18; D is ambiguous. V was pared by 3 bases and J by 2 bases, with 11 bases between. The CDR3 is made up of 15 amino acids. From germline, CDR1 is KGHSH and CDR2 LQKENI. CDR3 nucleotide sequence: TGTGCCAGCTCACCCCGGTCCGGGGCTGGAAACACCATATATTTT. This codes for CASSPRSGAGNTIYF.

The chain links TRBV2 to TRBJ2-2, with D perhaps matching TRBD1 (5 bases). Trimming took off 0 bases at V and 0 bases at J, with 8 bases between the two ends. The CDR3 is 16 amino acids. Germline CDR1 is SNHLY and CDR2 is FYNNEI. CDR3 loop: CASSEADRTNTGELFF. The DNA for the CDR3 is TGTGCCAGCAGTGAAGCCGACAGAACGAACACCGGGGAGCTGTTTTTT.

This sequence joins TRBV29-1 and TRBJ2-7; the match to TRBD1 covers 7 bases. Germline V gene data show CDR1 as SQVTM and CDR2 as ANQGSEA. The CDR3 is made up of 11 amino acids. The trim removed 6 bases at V and 7 bases at J, leaving 6 bases unmatched. In nucleotides, the CDR3 is TGCAGCGTGGGGGACAGTAGGGAGCAGTACTTC. Translation gives CSVGDSREQYF.

The J gene is TRBJ2-5, the V gene TRBV14, with 7 bases aligning to TRBD2. Looked up from germline, CDR1 is SGHDN and CDR2 is FVKESK. This CDR3 spans 17 amino acids. Trimming removed 0 bases from V and 0 bases from J; junction bases left unmatched: 7. The DNA for the CDR3 is TGTGCCAGCAGCCAAGATCGGGGCGGGGGACACCAAGAGACCCAGTACTTC. It is translated as CASSQDRGGGHQETQYF.

V is TRBV20-1 and J is TRBJ2-3; D might be TRBD2 (5 bases). CDR3 length: 11 amino acids. CDR1 is DFQATT, CDR2 SNEGSKA, per germline (reference sequence). The ends were cut back, 1 base at V and 8 bases at J, with 7 bases in the middle. The CDR3 DNA reads as TGCAGTGCTAGAGCGGAGGCTACGCAGTATTTT. Translation gives CSARAEATQYF.

V usage is TRBV5-4 and J usage is TRBJ2-3, with D possibly matching TRBD2 (5 bases). CDR1 is SGHNT, CDR2 YYREEE, per germline (reference sequence). V lost 4 bases and J lost 5, with 20 bases in between. CDR3 length: 16 amino acids. The CDR3 sequence: CASSPAGGPTQDTQYF. CDR3 sequence (DNA): TGTGCCAGCAGCCCCGCGGGCGGGCCAACACAAGATACGCAGTATTTT.

V gene TRBV7-2 combines with J gene TRBJ2-1; 10 positions match TRBD1. CDR1 and CDR2 (germline): SGHTA, FQGNSA. Trimming at V came to 5 bases and at J to 7 bases, leaving 5 bases not matched to a gene. The CDR3 runs to 14 residues. CDR3 protein: CASSVRQGANEQFF. The CDR3 DNA reads TGTGCCAGCAGCGTTAGACAGGGGGCAAATGAGCAGTTCTTC.

The V and J genes are TRBV9 and TRBJ1-6; tentatively, D is TRBD1 (5 bases). This CDR3 is 14 amino acids long. Germline CDR1 reads SGDLS; CDR2 reads YYNGEE. Deletions cut 6 bases from V and 8 bases from J, with 15 bases between. Here the CDR3 reads CASTSLAGDSPLHF. DNA of the CDR3: TGTGCCAGCACCTCCTTGGCGGGGGATTCACCCCTCCACTTT.

The chain employs TRBV5-1 and TRBJ1-4; 8 bases fit TRBD1. The germline V gene encodes CDR1 SGHRS and CDR2 YFSETQ. V lost 5 bases, J lost 7 bases, and 13 bases stayed unmatched. This CDR3 comprises 16 residues. CDR3 amino acids: CASRLSPGQGLEKLFF. Written as DNA, the CDR3 is TGCGCCAGCAGATTATCCCCAGGACAGGGTCTTGAAAAACTGTTTTTT.

The chain carries TRBV5-1 and TRBJ2-5, with D possibly being TRBD2 (5 bases). The CDR3 runs to 12 residues. The V gene lost 7 bases and the J gene lost 2 bases, with 9 bases spanning the gap. Germline CDR1 SGHRS, CDR2 YFSETQ. CDR3 DNA sequence: TGCGCCAGCTCCCGGGAACAAGAGACCCAGTACTTC. Translated, it gives CASSREQETQYF. The full variable domain, completed using reference TRBV5-1 and TRBJ2-5, is KAGVTQTPRYLIKTRGQQVTLSCSPISGHRSVSWYQQTPGQGLQFLFEYFSETQRNKGNFPGRFSGRQFSNSRSEMNVSTLELGDSALYLCASSREQETQYFGPGTRLLVL.

This chain joins TRBV21-1 and TRBJ2-2; the tabulated D call, TRBD2, remains unverified against the DNA. TRBV21-1 corresponds to a pseudogene. The CDR3 spans 14 residues. CDR3 loop: CASKGRGYTGELFF. CDR3 bases: TGTGCCAGCAAGGGGCGGGGCTACACCGGGGAGCTGTTTTTT.